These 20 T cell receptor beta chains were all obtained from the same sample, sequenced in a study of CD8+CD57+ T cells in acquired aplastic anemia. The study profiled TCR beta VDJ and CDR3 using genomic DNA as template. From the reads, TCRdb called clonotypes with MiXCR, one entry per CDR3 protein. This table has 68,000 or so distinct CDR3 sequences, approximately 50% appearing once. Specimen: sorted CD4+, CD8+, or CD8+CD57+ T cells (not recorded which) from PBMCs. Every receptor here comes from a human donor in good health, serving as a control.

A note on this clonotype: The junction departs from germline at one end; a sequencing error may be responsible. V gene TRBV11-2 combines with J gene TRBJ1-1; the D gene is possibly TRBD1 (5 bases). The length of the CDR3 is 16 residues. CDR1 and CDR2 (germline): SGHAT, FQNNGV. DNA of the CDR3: TGTGCCAGCAGCTTAGGTCGCAACAGGATCATAACTGAAGCTTCCTTT. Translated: CASSLGRNRIITEASF. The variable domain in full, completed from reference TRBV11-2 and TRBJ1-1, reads EAGVAQSPRYKIIEKRQSVAFWCNPISGHATLYWYQQILGQGPKLLIQFQNNGVVDDSQLPKDRFSAERLKGVDSTLKIQPAKLEDSAVYLCASSLGRNRIITEASFGQGTRLTVV.

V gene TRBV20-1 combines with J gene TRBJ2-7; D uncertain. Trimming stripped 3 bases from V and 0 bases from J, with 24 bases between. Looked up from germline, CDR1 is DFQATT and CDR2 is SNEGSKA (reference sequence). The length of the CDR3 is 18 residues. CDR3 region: CSASVGISLALSSYEQYF. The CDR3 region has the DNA TGCAGTGCTAGCGTGGGTATATCCCTCGCTTTGAGCTCCTACGAGCAGTACTTC.

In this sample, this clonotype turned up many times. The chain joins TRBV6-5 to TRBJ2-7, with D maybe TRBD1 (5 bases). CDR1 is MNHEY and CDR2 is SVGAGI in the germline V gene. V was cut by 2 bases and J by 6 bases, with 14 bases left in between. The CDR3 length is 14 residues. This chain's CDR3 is CASSYARQISEQYF. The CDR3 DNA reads TGTGCCAGCAGTTACGCTCGACAGATCTCCGAGCAGTACTTC.

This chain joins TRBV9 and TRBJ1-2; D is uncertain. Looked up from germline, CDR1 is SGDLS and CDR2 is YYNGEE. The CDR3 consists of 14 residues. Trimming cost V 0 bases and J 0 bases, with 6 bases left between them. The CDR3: CASSVDLTNYGYTF. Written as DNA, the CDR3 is TGTGCCAGCAGCGTAGACCTAACTAACTATGGCTACACCTTC.

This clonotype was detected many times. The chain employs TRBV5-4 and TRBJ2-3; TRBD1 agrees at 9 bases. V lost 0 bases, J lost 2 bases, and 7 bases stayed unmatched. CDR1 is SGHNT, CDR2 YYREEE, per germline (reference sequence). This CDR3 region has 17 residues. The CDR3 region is CASSLGTRQGDTDTQYF. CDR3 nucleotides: TGTGCCAGCAGCTTGGGAACTAGACAGGGGGACACAGATACGCAGTATTTT.

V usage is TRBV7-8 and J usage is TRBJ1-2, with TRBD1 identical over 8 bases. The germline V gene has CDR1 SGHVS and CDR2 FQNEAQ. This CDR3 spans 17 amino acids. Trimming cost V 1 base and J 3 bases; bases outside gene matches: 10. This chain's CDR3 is CASSLGGPGQEDYGYTF. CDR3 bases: TGTGCCAGCAGCTTAGGGGGACCGGGACAGGAGGACTATGGCTACACCTTC.

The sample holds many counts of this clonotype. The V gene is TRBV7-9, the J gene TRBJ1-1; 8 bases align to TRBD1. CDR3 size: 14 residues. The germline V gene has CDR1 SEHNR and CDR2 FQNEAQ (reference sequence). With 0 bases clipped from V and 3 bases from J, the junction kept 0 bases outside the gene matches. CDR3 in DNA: TGTGCCAGCAGCTTAGCCAGGGGGCACACTGAAGCTTTCTTT. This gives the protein CASSLARGHTEAFF.

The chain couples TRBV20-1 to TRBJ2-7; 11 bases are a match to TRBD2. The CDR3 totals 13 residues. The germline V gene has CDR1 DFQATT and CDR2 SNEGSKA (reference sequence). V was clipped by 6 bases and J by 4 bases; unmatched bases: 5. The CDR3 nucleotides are TGCAGTGCGTTAGCGGGAGGGGTATACGAGCAGTACTTC. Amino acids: CSALAGGVYEQYF.

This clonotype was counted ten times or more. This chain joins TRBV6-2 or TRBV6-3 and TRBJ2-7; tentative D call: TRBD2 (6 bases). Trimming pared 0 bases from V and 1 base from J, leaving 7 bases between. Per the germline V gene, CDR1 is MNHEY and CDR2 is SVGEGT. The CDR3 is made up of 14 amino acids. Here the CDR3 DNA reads TGTGCCAGCAGTTACTCGGGGGGATCCTACGAGCAGTACTTC. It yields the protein CASSYSGGSYEQYF.

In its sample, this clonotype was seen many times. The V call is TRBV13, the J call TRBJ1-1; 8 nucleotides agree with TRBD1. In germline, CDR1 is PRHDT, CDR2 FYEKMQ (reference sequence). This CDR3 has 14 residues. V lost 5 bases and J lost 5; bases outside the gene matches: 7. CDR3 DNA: TGTGCCAGCAGCGCTCCGGGACAGGCGACTGAAGCTTTCTTT. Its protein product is CASSAPGQATEAFF. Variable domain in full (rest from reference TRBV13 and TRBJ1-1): AAGVIQSPRHLIKEKRETATLKCYPIPRHDTVYWYQQGPGQDPQFLISFYEKMQSDKGSIPDRFSAQQFSDYHSELNMSSLELGDSALYFCASSAPGQATEAFFGQGTRLTVV.

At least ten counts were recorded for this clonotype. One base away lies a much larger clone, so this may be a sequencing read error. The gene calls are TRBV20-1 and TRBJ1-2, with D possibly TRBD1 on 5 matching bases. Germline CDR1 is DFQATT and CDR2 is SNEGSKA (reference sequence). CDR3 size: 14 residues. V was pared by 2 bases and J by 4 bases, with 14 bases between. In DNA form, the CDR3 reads TGCAGTGCTAGACCTGGGACGGATAGCTATGGCTACACCTTC. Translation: CSARPGTDSYGYTF.

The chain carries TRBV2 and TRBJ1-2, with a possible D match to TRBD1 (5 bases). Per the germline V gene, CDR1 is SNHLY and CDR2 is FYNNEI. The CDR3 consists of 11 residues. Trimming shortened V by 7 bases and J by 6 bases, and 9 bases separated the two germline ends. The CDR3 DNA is TGTGCCAGCACCCTACAGGATGGCTACACCTTC. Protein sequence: CASTLQDGYTF.

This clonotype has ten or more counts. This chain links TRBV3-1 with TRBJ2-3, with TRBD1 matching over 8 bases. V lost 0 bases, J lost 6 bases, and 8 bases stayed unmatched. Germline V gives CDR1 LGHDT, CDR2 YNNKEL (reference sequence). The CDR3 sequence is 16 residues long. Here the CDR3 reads CASSQDRGQGADTQYF. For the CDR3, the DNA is TGTGCCAGCAGCCAAGATCGGGGGCAGGGGGCGGATACGCAGTATTTT.

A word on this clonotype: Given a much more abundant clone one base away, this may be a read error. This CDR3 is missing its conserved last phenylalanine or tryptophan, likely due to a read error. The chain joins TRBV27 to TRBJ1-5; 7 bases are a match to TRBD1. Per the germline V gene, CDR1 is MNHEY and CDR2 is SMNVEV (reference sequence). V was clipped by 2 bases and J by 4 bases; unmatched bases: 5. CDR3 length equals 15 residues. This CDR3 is CASSLTGAMNQPQHS. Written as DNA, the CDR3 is TGTGCCAGCAGTTTAACAGGGGCAATGAATCAGCCCCAGCATTCT.

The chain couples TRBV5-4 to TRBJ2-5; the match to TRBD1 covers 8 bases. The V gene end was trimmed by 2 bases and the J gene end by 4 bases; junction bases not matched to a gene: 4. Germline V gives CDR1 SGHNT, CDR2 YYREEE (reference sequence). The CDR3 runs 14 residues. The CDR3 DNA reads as TGTGCCAGCAGCTTAACAGGGGGAGGAGAGACCCAGTACTTC. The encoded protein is CASSLTGGGETQYF. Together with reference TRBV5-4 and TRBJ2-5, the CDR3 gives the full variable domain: ETGVTQSPTHLIKTRGQQVTLRCSSQSGHNTVSWYQQALGQGPQFIFQYYREEENGRGNFPPRFSGLQFPNYSSELNVNALELDDSALYLCASSLTGGGETQYFGPGTRLLVL.

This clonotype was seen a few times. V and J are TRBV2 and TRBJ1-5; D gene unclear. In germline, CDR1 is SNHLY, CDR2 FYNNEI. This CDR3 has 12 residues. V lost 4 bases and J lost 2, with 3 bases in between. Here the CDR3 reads CASSGGNQPQHF. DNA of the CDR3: TGTGCCAGCAGTGGGGGCAATCAGCCCCAGCATTTT.

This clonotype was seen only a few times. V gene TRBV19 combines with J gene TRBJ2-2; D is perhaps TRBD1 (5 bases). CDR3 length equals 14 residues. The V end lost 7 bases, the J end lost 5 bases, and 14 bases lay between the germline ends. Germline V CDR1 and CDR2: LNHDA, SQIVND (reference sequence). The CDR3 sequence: CASMVQVATGELFF. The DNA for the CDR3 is TGTGCCAGTATGGTACAGGTTGCTACCGGGGAGCTGTTTTTT.

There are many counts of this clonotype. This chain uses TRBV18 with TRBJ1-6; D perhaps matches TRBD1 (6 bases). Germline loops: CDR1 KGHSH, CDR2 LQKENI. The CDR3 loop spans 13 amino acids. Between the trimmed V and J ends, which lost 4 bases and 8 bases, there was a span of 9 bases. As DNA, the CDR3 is TGTGCCAGCTCACAGGGGGTGGATTCACCCCTCCACTTT. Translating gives CASSQGVDSPLHF.

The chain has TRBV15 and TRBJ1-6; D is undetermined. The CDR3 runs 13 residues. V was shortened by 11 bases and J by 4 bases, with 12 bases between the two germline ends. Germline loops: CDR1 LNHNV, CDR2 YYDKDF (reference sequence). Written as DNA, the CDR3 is TGTGCCTCAAGGAAGGCGTATAATTCACCCCTCCACTTT. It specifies CASRKAYNSPLHF.

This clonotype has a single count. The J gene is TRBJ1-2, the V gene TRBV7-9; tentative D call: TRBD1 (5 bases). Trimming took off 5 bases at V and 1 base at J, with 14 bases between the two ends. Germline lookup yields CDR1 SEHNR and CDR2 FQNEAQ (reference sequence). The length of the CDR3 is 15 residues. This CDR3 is CASSRIGTGNYGYTF. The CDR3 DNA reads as TGTGCCAGCAGCCGGATTGGGACGGGTAACTATGGCTACACCTTC.